Listed below are T cell receptor beta chains from one sample, sequenced in a study of T cell responses to AZD1222 COVID-19 vaccine. Only in-frame clones appear in the TCRdb table, and some are missing; sequencing was by immunoSEQ multiplex PCR. The sample lists approximately 190,000 clones, approximately 91% seen once, with roughly 0.99% in the top ten. Sequencing was performed on peripheral blood, taken on day 0 of AZD1222 vaccination. These TCRs come from an adult in good health. CDR3s include the opening cysteine and the closing phenylalanine or tryptophan. D genes are given only for firm matches. The size entry is marked missing in some rows and otherwise reads once, few, many or a size class.

CDR3aa,CDR3nt,d_gene,len,v_gene,j_gene,abundance
CSVEDRVGAFF,TGCAGCGTTGAAGACAGGGTTGGAGCTTTCTTT,NA,11,TRBV29-1,TRBJ1-1,NA
CASSISGPRPNTEAFF,TGTGCCAGTAGTATCAGCGGCCCCCGCCCGAACACTGAAGCTTTCTTT,NA,16,TRBV19,TRBJ1-1,NA
CASSGDRVLGTEAFF,TGTGCCAGCAGCGGTGACAGGGTCTTAGGCACTGAAGCTTTCTTT,TRBD1,15,TRBV5-4,TRBJ1-1,NA
CASSQDLVGTDYGYTF,TGTGCCAGCAGCCAAGATCTAGTGGGGACTGATTATGGCTACACCTTC,NA,16,TRBV3-1/TRBV3-2,TRBJ1-2,NA
CASSLAPIGGGYGYTF,TGTGCCAGCAGCTTAGCCCCGATAGGGGGCGGCTATGGCTACACCTTC,TRBD1,16,TRBV11-2,TRBJ1-2,NA
CASSPFRTEKPATNEKLFF,TGCGCCAGCAGTCCCTTCAGGACAGAAAAGCCTGCAACTAATGAAAAACTGTTTTTT,NA,19,TRBV10-2,TRBJ1-4,NA
CASSERQGSPYNEQFF,TGTGCCAGCAGTGAGCGTCAGGGTTCACCCTACAATGAGCAGTTCTTC,NA,16,TRBV2,TRBJ2-1,NA
CASSLPMNNYGYTF,TGTGCCAGCAGTTTACCTATGAATAACTATGGCTACACCTTC,NA,14,TRBV28,TRBJ1-2,NA
CASSQVRGATGELFF,TGTGCCAGCAGCCAAGTTCGGGGGGCCACCGGGGAGCTGTTTTTT,NA,15,TRBV14,TRBJ2-2,NA
CASPGGGPTEKLFF,TGTGCCAGCCCAGGGGGGGGGCCCACTGAAAAACTGTTTTTT,TRBD1,14,TRBV18,TRBJ1-4,NA
CASSFKGQLTEAFF,TGCGCCAGCAGCTTTAAAGGACAGCTTACTGAAGCTTTCTTT,NA,14,TRBV5-1,TRBJ1-1,few
CASSLLTGTSEAFF,TGTGCCAGCAGCTTACTGACAGGGACCTCTGAAGCTTTCTTT,TRBD1,14,TRBV7-2,TRBJ1-1,NA
CASTLEGNGETQYF,TGTGCCAGCACCCTAGAGGGGAATGGAGAGACCCAGTACTTC,NA,14,TRBV7-6,TRBJ2-5,NA
CASSQDTTEIVEGYTF,TGTGCCAGCAGCCAAGACACGACAGAAATCGTGGAAGGCTACACCTTC,NA,16,TRBV4-2,TRBJ1-2,few
CASSPTGQDGYGYTF,TGTGCCAGCAGCCCCACGGGACAGGACGGCTATGGCTACACCTTC,TRBD1,15,TRBV3-1/TRBV3-2,TRBJ1-2,few
CASSVTDTQYF,TGCGCCAGCAGTGTCACAGATACGCAGTATTTT,NA,11,TRBV10-2,TRBJ2-3,NA
CASSKEGAKSSYEQYF,TGTGCCAGCAGCAAAGAAGGGGCGAAAAGCTCCTACGAGCAGTACTTC,NA,16,TRBV21-1,TRBJ2-7,NA
CASQGRGMLSYEQYF,TGTGCCAGCCAAGGTAGGGGGATGCTCTCCTACGAGCAGTACTTC,NA,15,TRBV6-5,TRBJ2-7,NA
CASSFLAGVHFSGELFF,TGTGCCAGCAGCTTTCTAGCGGGTGTTCACTTTTCTGGGGAGCTGTTTTTT,TRBD2,17,TRBV7-2,TRBJ2-2,once
CASSKGIGNYGYTF,TGTGCCAGCAGTAAGGGTATTGGTAACTATGGCTACACCTTC,NA,14,TRBV6-4,TRBJ1-2,NA
CASTTGVLSGANVLTF,TGTGCCAGCACCACAGGAGTACTCTCTGGGGCCAACGTCCTGACTTTC,NA,16,TRBV5-8,TRBJ2-6,NA
CASSRPLGVLRRNYTYEQYF,TGTGCCAGCAGCCGACCCTTAGGGGTTCTTCGCCGAAACTACACCTACGAGCAGTACTTC,NA,20,TRBV13,TRBJ2-7,once
CASTDGLSSYNEQFF,TGTGCCAGCACGGACGGCTTAAGCTCCTACAATGAGCAGTTCTTC,NA,15,TRBV27,TRBJ2-1,NA
CASRDPGPGGYEQYF,TGTGCCAGCAGGGACCCGGGTCCAGGGGGCTACGAGCAGTACTTC,TRBD1,15,TRBV28,TRBJ2-7,NA
CASSPPLDRGDTEAFF,TGTGCCAGCAGCCCACCGTTAGACAGGGGAGACACTGAAGCTTTCTTT,TRBD1,16,TRBV3-1/TRBV3-2,TRBJ1-1,NA
CASSLVFGGDSYNEQFF,TGTGCCAGCAGTTTAGTATTCGGGGGGGACTCCTACAATGAGCAGTTCTTC,TRBD2,17,TRBV27,TRBJ2-1,NA
CATSRGESYYEQYF,TGTGCCACCAGCAGAGGAGAGAGTTACTACGAGCAGTACTTC,NA,14,TRBV15,TRBJ2-7,NA
CSVVSGGNQPQHF,TGCAGCGTTGTATCCGGGGGCAATCAGCCCCAGCATTTT,NA,13,TRBV29-1,TRBJ1-5,NA
CASSLTSYTQYF,TGTGCCAGCAGTTTAACCTCCTATACGCAGTATTTT,NA,12,TRBV12-3/TRBV12-4,TRBJ2-3,NA
CASSTGQEIFSGNTIYF,TGCGCCAGCAGCACCGGACAGGAAATATTCTCTGGAAACACCATATATTTT,TRBD1,17,TRBV5-1,TRBJ1-3,NA
CASSLRAGGPIVGELFF,TGTGCCAGCAGCTTAAGGGCGGGAGGGCCGATTGTCGGGGAGCTGTTTTTT,TRBD2,17,TRBV7-3,TRBJ2-2,NA
CASSLWAGNTIYF,TGTGCCAGCAGCTTATGGGCAGGAAACACCATATATTTT,NA,13,TRBV13,TRBJ1-3,once
CASSLGYGDTGELFF,TGTGCCAGCAGCTTAGGGTACGGAGACACCGGGGAGCTGTTTTTT,NA,15,TRBV7-6,TRBJ2-2,NA